The clone carrying this T cell receptor (beta chain) has a single count. Its antigen is unidentified. The CDR3 runs to 14 residues. Germline CDR1 is MDHEN and CDR2 is SYDVKM. V was shortened by 5 bases and J by 5 bases, with 15 bases between the two germline ends. Each specimen consisted of about 1-10 million cryopreserved PBMC prior to extraction of DNA. The data were obtained in a study of long-term antiretroviral therapy in people with HIV. Findings and limits, study-wide: Relative to transplant donor controls, diversity remained lower despite increasing after ART. Clones that expanded before ART (that is, prior to treatment) dominated the repertoire at all time points. Specimens of blood were obtained during about 2003 to 2018, possibly under older ART regimens.

Survey-level immunoSEQ v3.0 assays were run. The method was immunoSEQ multiplex PCR; TCRdb's version includes in-frame clones alone and lacks a portion of them. There are about 21,000 clones in the sample; 82% occur only once, and 7.5% to 10% lies in the top ten. This receptor was identified in a man aged 50 to 60 with HIV. The rearrangement uses TRBV28 and TRBJ2-5; D call uncertain. Source: unsorted PBMCs, taken at the start of antiretroviral therapy. The CDR3 DNA follows: TGTGCCAGCAGTCCCCTCGGCTTCGGGGAGACCCAGTACTTC. Encoded protein: CASSPLGFGETQYF.